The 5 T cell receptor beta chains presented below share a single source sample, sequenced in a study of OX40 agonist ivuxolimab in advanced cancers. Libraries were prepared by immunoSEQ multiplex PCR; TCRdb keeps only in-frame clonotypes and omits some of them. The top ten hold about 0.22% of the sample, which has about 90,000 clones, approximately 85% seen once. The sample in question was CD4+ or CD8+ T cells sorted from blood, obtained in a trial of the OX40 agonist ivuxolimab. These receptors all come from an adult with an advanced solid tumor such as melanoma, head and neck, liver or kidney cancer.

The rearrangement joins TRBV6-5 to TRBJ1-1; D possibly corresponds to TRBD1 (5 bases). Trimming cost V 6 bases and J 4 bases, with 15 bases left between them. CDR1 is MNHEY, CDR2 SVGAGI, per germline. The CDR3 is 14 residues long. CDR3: CASRMGPSGTEAFF. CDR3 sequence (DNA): TGTGCCAGCAGGATGGGACCGAGTGGCACTGAAGCTTTCTTT.

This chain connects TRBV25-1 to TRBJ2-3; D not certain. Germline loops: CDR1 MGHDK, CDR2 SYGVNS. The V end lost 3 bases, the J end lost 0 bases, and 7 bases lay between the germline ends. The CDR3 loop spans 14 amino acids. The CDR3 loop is CASSDASSTDTQYF. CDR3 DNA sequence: TGTGCCAGCAGTGACGCCTCTAGCACAGATACGCAGTATTTT.

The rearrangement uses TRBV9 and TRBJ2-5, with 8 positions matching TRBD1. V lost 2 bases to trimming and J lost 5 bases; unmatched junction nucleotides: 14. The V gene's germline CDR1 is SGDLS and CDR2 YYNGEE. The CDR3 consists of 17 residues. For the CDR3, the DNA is TGTGCCAGCAGCGTTGGGTCCTGGCAGGGGGCGGGGGAGACCCAGTACTTC. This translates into CASSVGSWQGAGETQYF.

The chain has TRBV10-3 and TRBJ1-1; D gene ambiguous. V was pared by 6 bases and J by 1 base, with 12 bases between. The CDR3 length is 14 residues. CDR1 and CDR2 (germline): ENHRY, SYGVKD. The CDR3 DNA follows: TGTGCCATCAGAATGGATGCGGGGAACACTGAAGCTTTCTTT. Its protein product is CAIRMDAGNTEAFF.

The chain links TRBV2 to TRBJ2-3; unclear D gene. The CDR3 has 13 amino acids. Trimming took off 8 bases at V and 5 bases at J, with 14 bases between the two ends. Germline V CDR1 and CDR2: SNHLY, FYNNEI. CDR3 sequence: CASWPNHGDTQYF. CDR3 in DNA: TGTGCCAGCTGGCCTAACCACGGAGATACGCAGTATTTT.